Following are 23 T cell receptor beta chains from one sample sequenced in a study of cytomegalovirus exposure and HLA in healthy donors. The PCR employed 60 Vbeta primers together with 13 Jbeta primers. Assay: immunoSEQ multiplex PCR; the TCRdb copy retains only in-frame clones and omits some. The sample totals some 160,000 clones. Sample: PBMCs. These receptors were obtained from a man aged 30 to 45 in good health and CMV-seronegative.

The rearrangement joins TRBV6-5 to TRBJ1-1, with 9 nucleotides matching TRBD1. This CDR3 is built from 14 residues. Germline V gene lookup returns CDR1 MNHEY and CDR2 SVGAGI. Losses at the gene ends were 5 bases for V and 10 bases for J; bases not matched to a gene: 11. In nucleotides, the CDR3 is TGTGCCAGCAGTGTCCCGGGACAGGGATCGGGAGCTTTCTTT. This translates into CASSVPGQGSGAFF.

The chain employs TRBV4-1 and TRBJ2-5; tentatively, D is TRBD1 (5 bases). The CDR3 runs to 13 residues. CDR1 is MGHRA and CDR2 is YSYEKL in the germline V gene. V lost 4 bases, J lost 11 bases, and 17 bases lay in between. DNA for the CDR3: TGCGCCAGCAGCCCCCAGCCAGGGCCCCAGCAGTACTTC. Protein: CASSPQPGPQQYF.

This chain links TRBV4-1 with TRBJ1-1; TRBD1 matches 7 bases. This CDR3 has 15 amino acids. CDR1 is MGHRA and CDR2 is YSYEKL in the germline V gene. Unmatched junction bases numbered 5, after V lost 4 bases and J lost 0 bases. DNA of the CDR3: TGCGCCAGCAGCCTCCGGGACAGCGTGAACACTGAAGCTTTCTTT. Protein product: CASSLRDSVNTEAFF.

The chain uses TRBV4-2 and TRBJ2-5, with unresolved D. Germline CDR1 reads LGHNA; CDR2 reads YNFKEQ. V was trimmed by 4 bases and J by 3 bases, leaving 12 bases between them. The CDR3 is made up of 14 amino acids. CDR3 in amino acids: CASSPEFGEETQYF. In nucleotides, the CDR3 is TGTGCCAGCAGCCCCGAGTTCGGAGAAGAGACCCAGTACTTC.

The rearrangement links TRBV29-1 to TRBJ1-1, with D unclear. From germline, CDR1 is SQVTM and CDR2 ANQGSEA. The CDR3 runs to 12 residues. The V and J ends lost 4 bases and 0 bases respectively, with 6 bases between them. Written as DNA, the CDR3 is TGCAGCGTTGGAGCCATGAACACTGAAGCTTTCTTT. It translates to CSVGAMNTEAFF. Drawing the rest from reference TRBV29-1 and TRBJ1-1, the complete variable domain is SAVISQKPSRDICQRGTSLTIQCQVDSQVTMMFWYRQQPGQSLTLIATANQGSEATYESGFVIDKFPISRPNLTFSTLTVSNMSPEDSSIYLCSVGAMNTEAFFGQGTRLTVV.

This sequence joins TRBV6-5 and TRBJ2-7; D may be TRBD2 (6 bases). Germline V gene sequence: CDR1 MNHEY, CDR2 SVGAGI. CDR3 size: 13 residues. V dropped 2 bases and J dropped 6 bases, with 11 bases sitting between them. The CDR3 protein is CASSYGGAPEQYF. The CDR3 bases are TGTGCCAGCAGTTACGGCGGGGCGCCCGAGCAGTACTTC.

The chain combines TRBV6-6 with TRBJ1-1, with 12 bases fitting TRBD1. The germline V gene encodes CDR1 MNHNY and CDR2 SVGAGI (reference sequence). The CDR3 runs 15 residues. Trimming at V came to 6 bases and at J to 2 bases, leaving 4 bases not matched to a gene. CDR3 DNA sequence: TGTGCCAGCAGGGGACAGGGGGCCCTAAACACTGAAGCTTTCTTT. As protein: CASRGQGALNTEAFF.

The chain combines TRBV5-1 with TRBJ2-5; 8 bases are a match to TRBD2. V lost 5 bases to trimming and J lost 2 bases; unmatched junction nucleotides: 8. The CDR3 covers 15 residues. Germline-derived CDR1 and CDR2 are SGHRS and YFSETQ. This CDR3 reads CASRSGGGAQETQYF. The CDR3 coding sequence is TGCGCCAGCAGATCCGGGGGGGGCGCTCAAGAGACCCAGTACTTC.

V gene TRBV5-1 combines with J gene TRBJ2-3; 8 bases are shared with TRBD2. This CDR3 comprises 16 residues. Germline V gene lookup returns CDR1 SGHRS and CDR2 YFSETQ. After removal of 1 base from V and 4 bases from J, the junction contained 8 bases not matched to a gene. The DNA for the CDR3 is TGCGCCAGCAGCTTGCAGAGCGGGAGAGTGGCAGATACGCAGTATTTT. Amino acids: CASSLQSGRVADTQYF. Variable domain in full (rest from reference TRBV5-1 and TRBJ2-3): KAGVTQTPRYLIKTRGQQVTLSCSPISGHRSVSWYQQTPGQGLQFLFEYFSETQRNKGNFPGRFSGRQFSNSRSEMNVSTLELGDSALYLCASSLQSGRVADTQYFGPGTRLTVL.

The rearrangement joins TRBV30 to TRBJ2-7; TRBD2 matches at 9 bases. Germline loops: CDR1 GTSNPN, CDR2 SVGIG (reference sequence). J lost 4 bases, V lost 1 base, and 2 bases had no gene match. CDR3 length: 13 residues. Here the CDR3 DNA reads TGTGCCTGGAGTGGAAGCGGGAGGTACGAGCAGTACTTC. This gives the protein CAWSGSGRYEQYF.

V is TRBV7-9 and J is TRBJ1-2, with a tentative D call TRBD1 (5 bases). Germline V gene sequence: CDR1 SEHNR, CDR2 FQNEAQ (reference sequence). V lost 8 bases to trimming and J lost 5 bases, with 24 bases between them. This CDR3 is built from 16 residues. The CDR3 DNA follows: TGTGCCAGCCCCTCCGGGGCTGGACCGGGGGATTATGGCTACACCTTC. This sequence encodes CASPSGAGPGDYGYTF.

The V gene is TRBV7-3, the J gene TRBJ1-1, with D possibly matching TRBD1 (6 bases). Trimming stripped 2 bases from V and 4 bases from J, with 11 bases between. The CDR3 is made up of 14 amino acids. Germline lookup yields CDR1 SGHTA and CDR2 FQGTGA. In DNA form, the CDR3 reads TGTGCCAGCAGCTTAGGGTTAGGGGGCACTGAAGCTTTCTTT. Translated: CASSLGLGGTEAFF. Filled out from reference TRBV7-3 and TRBJ1-1, the complete variable domain reads GAGVSQTPSNKVTEKGKYVELRCDPISGHTALYWYRQSLGQGPEFLIYFQGTGAADDSGLPNDRFFAVRPEGSVSTLKIQRTERGDSAVYLCASSLGLGGTEAFFGQGTRLTVV.

The chain uses TRBV2 and TRBJ1-4, with D unclear. Germline-derived CDR1 and CDR2 are SNHLY and FYNNEI. V dropped 7 bases and J dropped 8 bases, with 14 bases sitting between them. This CDR3 comprises 13 residues. CDR3 bases: TGTGCCAGCATGAGAGGGTTCGGGGAAAAACTGTTTTTT. Its translation: CASMRGFGEKLFF.

A note on this clone: The sample holds other DNA sequences that translate to the same CDR3. The CDR3 region is CASSDSKGTSTYEQYF. The CDR3 DNA is TGTGCCAGCAGTGATAGTAAAGGGACTAGCACCTACGAGCAGTACTTC. The gene calls are TRBV2 and TRBJ2-7, with TRBD2 matching over 9 bases. CDR3 length: 16 residues. V lost 3 bases and J lost 2; bases outside the gene matches: 8. Germline V CDR1 and CDR2: SNHLY, FYNNEI.

The rearrangement uses TRBV10-3 and TRBJ2-7; a possible D gene is TRBD2 (6 bases). The germline CDR1 and CDR2 sequences are ENHRY and SYGVKD. The CDR3 covers 16 residues. V lost 0 bases and J 2 bases, leaving 14 bases between the germline ends. The CDR3 region has the DNA TGTGCCATCAGTGAGTCGACGGGAGTAGTCCCCTACGAGCAGTACTTC. Protein sequence: CAISESTGVVPYEQYF.

This chain connects TRBV11-3 to TRBJ2-5; TRBD2 matches 7 bases. Germline V CDR1 and CDR2: SGHNT, YENEEA. This CDR3 has 15 amino acids. With V trimmed by 5 bases and J by 4 bases, 10 bases remained unmatched. CDR3 sequence: CASSRKGRDSETQYF. Here the CDR3 DNA reads TGTGCCAGCAGCCGCAAGGGGAGGGATTCAGAGACCCAGTACTTC.

The rearrangement joins TRBV7-9 to TRBJ1-1; no definite D call. V lost 6 bases and J 5 bases, leaving 7 bases between the germline ends. The CDR3 is made up of 11 amino acids. CDR1 is SEHNR, CDR2 FQNEAQ, per germline (reference sequence). The CDR3 nucleotides read TGTGCCAGCAGGCGGGGAACTGAAGCTTTCTTT. As protein: CASRRGTEAFF.

V is TRBV19 and J is TRBJ1-2; 9 positions match TRBD1. CDR1 and CDR2 (germline): LNHDA, SQIVND (reference sequence). This CDR3 contains 16 residues. J gave up 8 bases and V 4 bases, and 14 bases lay outside the gene matches. CDR3 protein: CASSKPGTGTQGGYTF. CDR3 DNA sequence: TGTGCCAGTAGTAAACCCGGGACAGGGACGCAAGGAGGCTACACCTTC.

J is TRBJ2-2 and V is TRBV21-1; the D call in the table, TRBD1, was not verified against the DNA. TRBV21-1 is shown as a pseudogene. This CDR3 has 19 residues. The DNA of the CDR3 is TGTGCCAGCAGCAAAATGGGGGTCGGGACAGGGCGGTACACCGGGGAGCTGTTTTTT. Protein product: CASSKMGVGTGRYTGELFF.

The genes are TRBV30 and TRBJ2-3; 7 bases agree with TRBD1. The V and J ends lost 4 bases and 9 bases, in that order; junction bases with no gene match: 10. The germline V gene has CDR1 GTSNPN and CDR2 SVGIG (reference sequence). The length of the CDR3 is 13 residues. The CDR3 DNA reads as TGTGCCTGGAACAGGGGACGGACTGGGACGCAGTATTTT. It yields the protein CAWNRGRTGTQYF.

The rearrangement links TRBV30 to TRBJ2-1, with TRBD2 matching 9 bases. This CDR3 comprises 15 residues. CDR1 GTSNPN and CDR2 SVGIG come from the germline V gene (reference sequence). The ends lost 3 bases at V and 3 bases at J; junction bases unmatched: 6. This CDR3 is CAWRVAGGHYNEQFF. The CDR3 bases are TGTGCCTGGAGAGTCGCGGGAGGGCACTACAATGAGCAGTTCTTC. The complete variable domain, with remaining parts taken from reference TRBV30 and TRBJ2-1, reads SQTIHQWPATLVQPVGSPLSLECTVEGTSNPNLYWYRQAAGRGLQLLFYSVGIGQISSEVPQNLSASRPQDRQFILSSKKLLLSDSGFYLCAWRVAGGHYNEQFFGPGTRLTVL.

DNA for the CDR3: TGTGCCAGCAGCATAGGGGGGGTCACAGATACGCAGTATTTT. Translation gives CASSIGGVTDTQYF. The J gene is TRBJ2-3, the V gene TRBV28, with D perhaps matching TRBD2 (7 bases). The CDR3 runs 14 residues. V was cut by 6 bases and J by 2 bases, with 12 bases left in between. The germline CDR1 and CDR2 sequences are MDHEN and SYDVKM.

This sequence joins TRBV7-9 and TRBJ1-5; 9 bases map to TRBD1. The CDR3 length is 12 residues. V lost 3 bases and J lost 11; bases outside the gene matches: 2. Germline V CDR1 and CDR2: SEHNR, FQNEAQ (reference sequence). As DNA, the CDR3 is TGTGCCAGCAGCTTCCGGGACAGGGCCCAGCATTTT. It codes for CASSFRDRAQHF.